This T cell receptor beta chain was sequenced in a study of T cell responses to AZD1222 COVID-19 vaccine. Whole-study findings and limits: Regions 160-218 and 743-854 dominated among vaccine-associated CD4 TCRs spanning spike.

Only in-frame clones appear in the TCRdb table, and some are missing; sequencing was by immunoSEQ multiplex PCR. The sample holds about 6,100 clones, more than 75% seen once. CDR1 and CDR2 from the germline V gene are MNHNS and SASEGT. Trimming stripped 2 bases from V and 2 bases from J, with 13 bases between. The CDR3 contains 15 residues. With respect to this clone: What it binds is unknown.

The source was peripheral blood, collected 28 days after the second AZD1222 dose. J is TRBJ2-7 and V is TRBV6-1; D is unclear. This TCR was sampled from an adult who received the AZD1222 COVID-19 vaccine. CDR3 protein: CASSESTGPPYEQYV. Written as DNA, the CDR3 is TGTGCCAGCAGTGAATCAACCGGGCCACCCTACGAGCAGTACGTC.